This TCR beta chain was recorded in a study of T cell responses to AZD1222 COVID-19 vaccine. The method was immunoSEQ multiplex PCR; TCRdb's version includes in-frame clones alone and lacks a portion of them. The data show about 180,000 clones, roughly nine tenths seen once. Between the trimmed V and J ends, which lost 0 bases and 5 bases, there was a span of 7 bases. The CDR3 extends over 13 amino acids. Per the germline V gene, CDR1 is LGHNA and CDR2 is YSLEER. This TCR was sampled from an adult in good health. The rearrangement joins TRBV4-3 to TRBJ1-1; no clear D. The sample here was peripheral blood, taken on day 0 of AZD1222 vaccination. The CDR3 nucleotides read TGCGCCAGCAGCCAAGAGGAGTGGACTGAAGCTTTCTTT. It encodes CASSQEEWTEAFF.